These T cell receptor beta chains were read from a single sample in a study of T cells in Graves' hyperthyroidism and ophthalmopathy. MiXCR, applied by TCRdb to the multiplex PCR reads, yields one record per CDR3 protein. The sample gives 300,000 to 450,000 distinct CDR3 sequences, 13% of which show up once; less than 25% is in the top ten. The sequenced material came from blood. The receptors come from a man aged 30 to 45 with Graves' hyperthyroidism that later progressed to Graves' ophthalmopathy. Each CDR3 is given with its conserved first and last residue.

v_gene,CDR3aa
TRBV20-1,CSARDPSTHDEQYF
TRBV12-3/TRBV12-4,CASTQRNYGYTF
TRBV28,CASSSQDPNYGYTF
TRBV19,CASSIGTTFQETQYF
TRBV28,CASSFAPGTDTQYF
TRBV12-3/TRBV12-4,CATGLAGGRYEQFF
TRBV29-1,CSVDEGAAKNIQYF
TRBV5-1,CASSLAEGRNGYTF
TRBV20-1,CSARVAPLSTDTQYF
TRBV20-1,CSARSTGGSQPQHF
TRBV20-1,CSARGNLAGDFYNEQFF
TRBV18,CASSPRFYTADYGYTF
TRBV2,CATRVGRSNQPQHF
TRBV7-8,CASSYMNTEAFF
TRBV9,CASSGLGTGNYEQYF
TRBV6-6,CASSYSYGTLQETQYF
TRBV20-1,CSAREDPNTEAFF
TRBV5-1,CASSLPTRGGQFF
TRBV2,CASSERGPQNTGELFF
TRBV28,CASSLRVVTTGNTIYF
TRBV27,CASLRGGGYRNEQFF
TRBV3-1,CASSGPRGTEAFF
TRBV3-1,CASSQVASGGGTETQYF
TRBV9,CASSVEGEFLYEQYF
TRBV10-3,CAISDGASNTGELFF
TRBV10-3,CASSYREHQPQHF
TRBV9,CASSPRTGGFMNTEAFF
TRBV6-1,CASSPSRGAYGYTF
TRBV12-3/TRBV12-4,CAIVRGTSGGPPDTQYF
TRBV27,CASRLSMLLGWGGPDTQYF
TRBV7-9,CASSFATVYGYTF
TRBV10-1,CASSGTHPTDTQYF
TRBV4-1,CASSQGGGLNTEAFF
TRBV19,CASSIGENTEAFF
TRBV20-1,CSAPKLQGGATQYF
TRBV28,CASSFSRLAVGTDTQYF
TRBV7-6,CASSLGLGPTDTQYF
TRBV3-1,CASSRAGLAGGHTDTQYF
TRBV20-1,CSALGRRVDIWDTGELFF
TRBV5-1,CASSLGGASTYEQYF
TRBV6-5,CASSYDDTSYEQYF
TRBV6-1,CASSERAGANVLTF
TRBV12-3/TRBV12-4,CASRAGTGDQPQHF
TRBV27,CASSLVSPKGTDTQYF
TRBV6-1,CASSEGLDRNYGYTF
TRBV9,CASSKGDRSEQYF
TRBV4-2,CASSSGDGGEQYF
TRBV12-3/TRBV12-4,CASSHTGMGTDTQYF
TRBV15,CATSRETRGGPYTF
TRBV14,CASSHSAGLTYEQYF
TRBV6-1,CASSESGGQFF